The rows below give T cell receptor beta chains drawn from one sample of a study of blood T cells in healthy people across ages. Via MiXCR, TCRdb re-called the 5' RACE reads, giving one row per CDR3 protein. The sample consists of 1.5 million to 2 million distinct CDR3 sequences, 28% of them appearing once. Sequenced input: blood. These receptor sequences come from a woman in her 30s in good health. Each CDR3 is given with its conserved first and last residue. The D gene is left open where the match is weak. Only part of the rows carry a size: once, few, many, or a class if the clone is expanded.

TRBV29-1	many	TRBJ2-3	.	CSVALQGRDTQYF	TGCAGCGTTGCATTACAGGGTAGAGATACGCAGTATTTT
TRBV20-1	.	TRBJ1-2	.	CSARDGGDPHGYTF	TGCAGTGCTAGAGATGGAGGGGACCCACATGGCTACACCTTC
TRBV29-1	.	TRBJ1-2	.	CSGEQSYGYTF	TGCAGCGGGGAACAGTCCTATGGCTACACCTTC
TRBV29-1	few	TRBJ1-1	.	CSVGGYALWNTEAFF	TGCAGCGTTGGAGGATACGCTTTATGGAACACTGAAGCTTTCTTT
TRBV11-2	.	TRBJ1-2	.	CASSSTVLYGYTF	TGTGCCAGCAGCTCGACAGTTCTCTATGGCTACACCTTC
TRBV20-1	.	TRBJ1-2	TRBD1	CSARDPIEGAHYGYTF	TGCAGTGCTAGAGATCCGATTGAGGGGGCCCATTATGGCTACACCTTC
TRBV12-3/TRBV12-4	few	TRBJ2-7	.	CASTSKGALPARSEQYF	TGTGCCAGCACCTCGAAAGGGGCACTCCCGGCCCGCTCCGAGCAGTACTTC
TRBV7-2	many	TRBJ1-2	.	CASSLGSGGYTF	TGTGCCAGCAGTTTAGGGTCGGGCGGCTACACCTTC
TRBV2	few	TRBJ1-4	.	CASRENEKLFF	TGTGCCAGCAGGGAGAATGAAAAACTGTTTTTT
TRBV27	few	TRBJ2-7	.	CASSKTGPFSYEQYF	TGTGCCAGCAGTAAAACAGGGCCTTTCTCCTACGAGCAGTACTTC
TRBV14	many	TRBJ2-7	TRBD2	CASSQDAGGLDEQYF	TGTGCCAGCAGCCAAGATGCGGGGGGGTTAGACGAGCAGTACTTC
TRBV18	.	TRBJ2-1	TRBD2	CASSPSSGRAGNEQFF	TGTGCCAGCTCACCAAGTAGCGGGAGGGCCGGTAATGAGCAGTTCTTC
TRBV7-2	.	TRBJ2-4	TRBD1	CASSLASRDSQYF	TGTGCCAGCAGCTTAGCGTCTCGGGACAGTCAGTACTTC
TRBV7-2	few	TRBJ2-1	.	CASSLVLASSYNEQFF	TGTGCCAGCAGCTTAGTTCTAGCGAGCTCCTACAATGAGCAGTTCTTC
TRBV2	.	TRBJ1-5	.	CASSVRAGNQPQHF	TGTGCCAGCAGTGTAAGGGCAGGCAATCAGCCCCAGCATTTT
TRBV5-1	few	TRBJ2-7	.	CASRVDGAYEQYF	TGCGCCAGCCGAGTTGACGGGGCCTACGAGCAGTACTTC
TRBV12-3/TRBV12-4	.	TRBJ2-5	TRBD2	CASSSRASGAGTQYF	TGTGCCAGCAGTTCCAGGGCTAGCGGGGCTGGGACCCAGTACTTC
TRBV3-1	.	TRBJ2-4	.	CASSQEGQVVAKNIQYF	TGTGCCAGCAGCCAAGAAGGGCAGGTCGTAGCCAAAAACATTCAGTACTTC
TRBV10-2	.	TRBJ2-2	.	CASSGFLANTGELFF	TGCGCCAGCAGTGGCTTCCTAGCAAACACCGGGGAGCTGTTTTTT
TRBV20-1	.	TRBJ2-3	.	CSARTLISTDTQYF	TGCAGTGCTCGGACCTTGATAAGCACAGATACGCAGTATTTT
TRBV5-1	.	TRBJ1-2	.	CASSLGGNPYGYTF	TGCGCCAGCAGCTTGGGGGGGAATCCCTATGGCTACACCTTC
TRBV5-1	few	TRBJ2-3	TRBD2	CASSLTLAGDTDTQYF	TGCGCCAGCAGCTTGACACTAGCGGGGGACACAGATACGCAGTATTTT
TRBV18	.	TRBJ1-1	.	CASSWDTANTEAFF	TGTGCCAGCTCATGGGACACCGCGAACACTGAAGCTTTCTTT
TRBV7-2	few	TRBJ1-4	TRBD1	CASRLTGVGEKLFF	TGTGCCAGCAGGCTAACAGGGGTCGGAGAAAAACTGTTTTTT
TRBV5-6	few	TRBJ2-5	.	CASSGGGSRKETQYF	TGTGCCAGCAGCGGTGGGGGGAGTCGGAAAGAGACCCAGTACTTC
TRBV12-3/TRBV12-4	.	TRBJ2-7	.	CASNRDGSYEQYF	TGTGCCAGCAACCGGGACGGCTCCTACGAGCAGTACTTC
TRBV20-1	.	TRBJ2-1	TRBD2	CSAVGLASSYNEQFF	TGCAGTGCAGTCGGACTAGCAAGCTCCTACAATGAGCAGTTCTTC
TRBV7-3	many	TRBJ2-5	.	CASSPGPFETQYF	TGTGCCAGCAGCCCCGGGCCTTTTGAGACCCAGTACTTC
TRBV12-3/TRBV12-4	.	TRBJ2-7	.	CASSIRRYEQYF	TGTGCCAGCAGCATAAGGCGGTACGAGCAGTACTTC
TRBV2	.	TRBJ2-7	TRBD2	CASSETFLAGIYEQYF	TGTGCCAGCAGTGAAACGTTCCTAGCGGGGATTTACGAGCAGTACTTC
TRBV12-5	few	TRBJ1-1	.	CASDYPTGTEAFF	TGTGCTAGTGATTACCCTACGGGGACTGAAGCTTTCTTT
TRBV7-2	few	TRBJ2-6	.	CASSLGPTVASSGANVLTF	TGTGCCAGCAGCTTAGGGCCTACAGTGGCCAGCTCTGGGGCCAACGTCCTGACTTTC
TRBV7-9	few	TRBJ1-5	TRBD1	CASSPQGGLQPQHF	TGTGCCAGCAGCCCACAGGGGGGACTTCAGCCCCAGCATTTT
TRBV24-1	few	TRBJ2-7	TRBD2	CATRLGLAGGIYEQYF	TGTGCCACCAGGTTGGGACTAGCGGGAGGCATCTACGAGCAGTACTTC
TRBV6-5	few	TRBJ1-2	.	CASSMTGPPSYTF	TGTGCCAGCAGCATGACGGGACCGCCGAGCTACACCTTC
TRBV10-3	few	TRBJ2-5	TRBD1	CAISEGQGETQYF	TGTGCCATCAGTGAGGGACAGGGGGAGACCCAGTACTTC
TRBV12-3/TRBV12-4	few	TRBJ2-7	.	CASSMGGAKDEQYF	TGTGCCAGCAGCATGGGGGGGGCGAAAGACGAGCAGTACTTC
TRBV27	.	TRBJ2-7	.	CASRPQGRLVEQYF	TGTGCCAGCAGACCCCAGGGCAGGCTAGTCGAGCAGTACTTC
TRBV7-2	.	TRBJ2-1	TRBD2	CASSVGAGGFRSSYNEQFF	TGTGCCAGCAGCGTAGGAGCGGGAGGTTTCCGGAGCTCCTACAATGAGCAGTTCTTC
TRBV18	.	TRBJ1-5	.	CASSLTSGGGSNQPQHF	TGTGCCAGCTCACTTACCTCCGGGGGGGGTAGCAATCAGCCCCAGCATTTT
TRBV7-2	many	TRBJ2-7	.	CASSLHSGNDGYEQYF	TGTGCCAGCAGCTTACACTCGGGGAATGACGGCTACGAGCAGTACTTC
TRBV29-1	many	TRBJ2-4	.	CSVDDGVAKNIQYF	TGCAGCGTTGACGACGGCGTAGCCAAAAACATTCAGTACTTC
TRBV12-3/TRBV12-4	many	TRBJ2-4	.	CASSLAGLALAKNIQYF	TGTGCCAGCAGTTTAGCGGGGCTAGCGCTAGCCAAAAACATTCAGTACTTC
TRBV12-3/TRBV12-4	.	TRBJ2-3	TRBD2	CASSLQRGVTDTQYF	TGTGCCAGCAGTTTACAGCGGGGGGTCACAGATACGCAGTATTTT
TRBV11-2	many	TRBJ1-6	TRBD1	CASSSGTSYRGSPLHF	TGTGCCAGCAGCTCAGGGACAAGCTACAGGGGATCACCCCTCCACTTT